This T cell receptor (beta chain) was sequenced for a study of blood T cell repertoires in COVID-19. Germline CDR1 and CDR2: LNHDA and SQIVND (reference sequence). The CDR3 length is 13 residues. V lost 6 bases and J lost 4; bases outside the gene matches: 3. Per the authors' pipeline: Nucleated cell number was recorded as an estimate derived from reference gene primer amplification. Some clones are missing from TCRdb's copy, which holds only in-frame ones; the method was immunoSEQ multiplex PCR. V and J calls and clone size come straight from that table; D and trimming were deduced from the DNA. The table lists about 100,000 clones, about 88% of them singletons.

Sequenced: peripheral blood. This sequence joins TRBV19 and TRBJ2-3; 8 positions agree with TRBD1. The TCR sequence derives from a man aged 25 to 45 in a cohort sampled during active COVID-19. The CDR3 DNA sequence: TGTGCCAGTAGCGCCAGGGGGCCAGATACGCAGTATTTT. Encoded protein: CASSARGPDTQYF.